This T cell receptor (beta chain) was recorded in a study of T cells in localized non-small cell lung cancer (dated by TCRdb to between 2020 and 2021). Regarding the study in general: T cell repertoires of about 230 early-stage NSCLC patients were analyzed, with tumors being compared against uninvolved tumor-adjacent lungs. Of the NSCLC patients, fewer than 150 were male and about a hundred were female, and the mean age was around 66 years. The cohort consisted of under 300 treatment-naive NSCLC patients whose localized lung tumors had been resected. Results the study describes overall, beyond this receptor: Longer overall survival was associated with higher blood T cell density, whereas shorter survival was associated with higher adjacent-lung clonality. A median of about 55 of the top 100 tumor clones were detected in paired uninvolved adjacent lung, and some 28 of these tumor clones were also found among the top 100 clones of the paired uninvolved adjacent lung. Because multi-region tumor sequencing was not performed, intratumor heterogeneity could not be ruled out. Because the study design was exploratory, TCR variables were selected using unadjusted p-values without false-discovery rate correction. Uninvolved tumor-adjacent lung showed the highest T cell clonality, higher than tumor, which suggests more focused antigenic responses in the uninvolved tumor-adjacent lung.

Counted from cysteine to phenylalanine, this CDR3 has 14 amino acids. Only the CDR3 DNA is retained, 42 bases long and in frame from the first base. This clone has a handful of counts. What antigen it recognizes has not been identified. Qualities for individual bases were not recorded, and no much larger clone is one base off. Two independent pathologists confirmed that the uninvolved adjacent lung, which was taken at least 2 cm from the tumor margin, was free of atypia. At diagnosis, tumor, uninvolved tumor-adjacent lung and peripheral blood were collected and then preserved as a mix of FFPE and fresh-frozen material. The immunoSEQ Assay was used to sequence TCR beta CDR3 regions from DNA. Turning to the authors' computational methods: To compute T cell density, TCR beta template counts were normalized to usable DNA, which was estimated by amplifying housekeeping genes. Richness was estimated with the preseqR package, extrapolating to 400,000 templates for PBMC samples and 120,000 templates for tissue samples. Clonality was calculated as one minus Pielou's evenness. Tissue-enriched TCRs were identified by differential abundance testing using productive amino-acid clonotypes, minimum total count 5 and alpha 0.1. The Jaccard Index and the Morisita Overlap Index were used to quantify repertoire overlap between compartments. GLIPH grouped TCR beta CDR3s together with public tetramer-defined viral CDR3s, and a viral motif had to include at least three viral sequences and show V-gene enrichment. In its TCRdb copy, this immuneACCESS table keeps in-frame sequences only and misses some clones. Where compared with another copy, unresolved V genes explain less than half of these, and the others have no known cause. The DNA gave D and trimming, while V, J and clone size come from that table. A total of 3,000 or so clones appear in this sample, 25% to 35% of them only once. The ten top clones hold roughly an eighth of the sample.

This sequence uses TRBV7-5 and TRBJ2-3; the DNA was not compared with TRBD2, the D call given in the table. TRBV7-5 counts as a pseudogene. The clonotype originates from a woman aged 40-75 years with stage I lung adenocarcinoma. This specimen consisted of normal lung tissue next to the tumor, obtained before any cancer treatment. The bases read TGTGCCAGCAGCCCAACGAGGGCCACAGATACGCAGTATTTT. Its translation reads: CASSPTRATDTQYF.